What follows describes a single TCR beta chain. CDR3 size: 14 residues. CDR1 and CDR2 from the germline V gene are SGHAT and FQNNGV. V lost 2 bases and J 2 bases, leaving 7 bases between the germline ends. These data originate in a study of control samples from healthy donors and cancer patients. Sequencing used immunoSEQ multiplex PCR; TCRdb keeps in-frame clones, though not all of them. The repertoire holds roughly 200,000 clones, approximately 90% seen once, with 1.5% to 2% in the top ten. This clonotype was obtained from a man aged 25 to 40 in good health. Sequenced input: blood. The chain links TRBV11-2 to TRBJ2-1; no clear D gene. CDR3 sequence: CASSLTFPYNEQFF. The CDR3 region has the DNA TGTGCCAGCAGCTTAACTTTCCCCTACAATGAGCAGTTCTTC.